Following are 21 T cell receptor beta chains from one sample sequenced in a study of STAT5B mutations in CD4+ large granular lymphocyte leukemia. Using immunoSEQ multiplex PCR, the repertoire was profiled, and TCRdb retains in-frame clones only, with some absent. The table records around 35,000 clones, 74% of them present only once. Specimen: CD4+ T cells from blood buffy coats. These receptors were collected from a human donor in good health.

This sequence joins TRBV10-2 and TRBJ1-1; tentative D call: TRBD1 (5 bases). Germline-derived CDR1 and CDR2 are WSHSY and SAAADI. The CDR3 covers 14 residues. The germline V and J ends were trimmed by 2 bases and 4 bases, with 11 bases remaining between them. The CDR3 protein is CASSEPGFATEAFF. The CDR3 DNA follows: TGCGCCAGCAGTGAGCCAGGGTTCGCCACTGAAGCTTTCTTT.

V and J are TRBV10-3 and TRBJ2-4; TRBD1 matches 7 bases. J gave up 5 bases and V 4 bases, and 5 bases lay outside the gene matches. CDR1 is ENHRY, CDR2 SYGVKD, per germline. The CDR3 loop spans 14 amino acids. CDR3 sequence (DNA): TGTGCCATCAGTGCGGGCCAGGGGGAAAACATTCAGTACTTC. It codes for CAISAGQGENIQYF.

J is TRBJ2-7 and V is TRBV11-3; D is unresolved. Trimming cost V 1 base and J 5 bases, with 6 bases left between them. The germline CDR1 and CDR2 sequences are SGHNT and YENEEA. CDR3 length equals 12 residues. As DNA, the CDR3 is TGTGCCAGCAGCTTAGTTCGCCACGAGCAGTACTTC. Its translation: CASSLVRHEQYF. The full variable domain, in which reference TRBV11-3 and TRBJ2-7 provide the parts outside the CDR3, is EAGVVQSPRYKIIEKKQPVAFWCNPISGHNTLYWYLQNLGQGPELLIRYENEEAVDDSQLPKDRFSAERLKGVDSTLKIQPAELGDSAVYLCASSLVRHEQYFGPGTRLTVT.

The CDR3 loop reads CASSIRTSGGTGELFF. The CDR3 DNA is TGTGCCAGCAGTATTCGGACTAGCGGGGGTACCGGGGAGCTGTTTTTT. The genes are TRBV27 and TRBJ2-2; 13 nucleotides align to TRBD2. CDR1 MNHEY and CDR2 SMNVEV come from the germline V gene (reference sequence). V lost 5 bases to trimming and J lost 5 bases; unmatched junction nucleotides: 5. CDR3 length equals 16 residues.

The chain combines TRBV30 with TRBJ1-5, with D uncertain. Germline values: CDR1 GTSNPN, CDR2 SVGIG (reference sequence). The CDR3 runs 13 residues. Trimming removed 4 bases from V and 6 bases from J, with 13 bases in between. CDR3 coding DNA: TGTGCCTGGACTATGGGAACCGGTCAGCCCCAGCATTTT. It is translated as CAWTMGTGQPQHF.

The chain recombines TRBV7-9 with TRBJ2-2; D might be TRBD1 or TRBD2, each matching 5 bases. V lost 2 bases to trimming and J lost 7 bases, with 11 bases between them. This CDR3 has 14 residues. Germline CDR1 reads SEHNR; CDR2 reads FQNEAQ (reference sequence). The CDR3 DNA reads TGTGCCAGCAGCTTAACGGGGCGTGACGGGGAGCTGTTTTTT. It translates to CASSLTGRDGELFF.

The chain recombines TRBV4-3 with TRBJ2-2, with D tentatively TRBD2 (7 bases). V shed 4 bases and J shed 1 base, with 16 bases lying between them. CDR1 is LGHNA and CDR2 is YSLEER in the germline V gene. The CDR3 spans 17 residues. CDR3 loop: CASSPLGEGVNTGELFF. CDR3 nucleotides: TGCGCCAGCAGCCCCTTGGGGGAGGGGGTGAACACCGGGGAGCTGTTTTTT.

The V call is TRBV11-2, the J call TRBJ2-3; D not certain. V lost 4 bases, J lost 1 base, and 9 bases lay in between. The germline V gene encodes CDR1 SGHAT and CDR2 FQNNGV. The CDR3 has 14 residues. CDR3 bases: TGTGCCAGCAGCTCCCGGAAGGGCACAGATACGCAGTATTTT. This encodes CASSSRKGTDTQYF.

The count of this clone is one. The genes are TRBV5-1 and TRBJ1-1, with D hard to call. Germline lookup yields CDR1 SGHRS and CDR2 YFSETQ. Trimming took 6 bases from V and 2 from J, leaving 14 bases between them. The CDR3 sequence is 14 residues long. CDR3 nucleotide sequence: TGCGCCAGCACCGCCTGGGGATTAAACACTGAAGCTTTCTTT. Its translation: CASTAWGLNTEAFF.

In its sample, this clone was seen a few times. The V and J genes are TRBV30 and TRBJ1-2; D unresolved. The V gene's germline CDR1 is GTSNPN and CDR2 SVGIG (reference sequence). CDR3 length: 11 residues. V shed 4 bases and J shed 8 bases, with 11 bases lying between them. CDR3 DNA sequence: TGTGCCTGGAAAGCGCTAGAAGGCTACACCTTC. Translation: CAWKALEGYTF.

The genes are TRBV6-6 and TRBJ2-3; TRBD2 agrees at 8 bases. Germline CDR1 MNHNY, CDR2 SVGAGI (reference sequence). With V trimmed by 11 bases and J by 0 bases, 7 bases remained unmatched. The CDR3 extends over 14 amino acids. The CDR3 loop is CASGGLISTDTQYF. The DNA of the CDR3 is TGTGCCTCGGGGGGGCTCATTAGCACAGATACGCAGTATTTT.

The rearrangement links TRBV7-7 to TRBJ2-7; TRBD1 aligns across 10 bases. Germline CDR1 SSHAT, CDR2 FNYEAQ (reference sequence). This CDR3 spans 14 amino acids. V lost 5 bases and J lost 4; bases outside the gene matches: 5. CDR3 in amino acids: CASSPGQGLYEQYF. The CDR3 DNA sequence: TGTGCCAGCAGCCCGGGACAGGGGCTTTACGAGCAGTACTTC.

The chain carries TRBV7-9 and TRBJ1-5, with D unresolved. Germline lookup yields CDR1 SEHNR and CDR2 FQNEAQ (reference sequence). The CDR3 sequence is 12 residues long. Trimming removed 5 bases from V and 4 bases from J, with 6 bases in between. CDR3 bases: TGTGCCAGCAGCCCCGAAAATCAGCCCCAGCATTTT. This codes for CASSPENQPQHF.

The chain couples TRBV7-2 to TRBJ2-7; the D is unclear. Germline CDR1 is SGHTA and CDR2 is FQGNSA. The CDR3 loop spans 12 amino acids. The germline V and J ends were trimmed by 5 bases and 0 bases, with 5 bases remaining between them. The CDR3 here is CASSRNSYEQYF. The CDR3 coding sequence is TGTGCCAGCAGCCGGAACTCCTACGAGCAGTACTTC.

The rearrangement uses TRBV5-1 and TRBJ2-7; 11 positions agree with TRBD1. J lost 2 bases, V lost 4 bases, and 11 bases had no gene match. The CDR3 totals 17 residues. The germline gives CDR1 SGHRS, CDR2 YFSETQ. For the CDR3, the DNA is TGCGCCAGCAGCCTATCTACCGGGACAGGGGGAACCTACGAGCAGTACTTC. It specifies CASSLSTGTGGTYEQYF. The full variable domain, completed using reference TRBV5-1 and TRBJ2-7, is KAGVTQTPRYLIKTRGQQVTLSCSPISGHRSVSWYQQTPGQGLQFLFEYFSETQRNKGNFPGRFSGRQFSNSRSEMNVSTLELGDSALYLCASSLSTGTGGTYEQYFGPGTRLTVT.

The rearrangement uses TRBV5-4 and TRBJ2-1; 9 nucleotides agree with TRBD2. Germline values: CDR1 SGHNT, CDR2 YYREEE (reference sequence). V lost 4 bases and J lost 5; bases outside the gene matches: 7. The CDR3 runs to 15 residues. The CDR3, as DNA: TGTGCCAGCAGCCTGACTAGCGGAGTAGACAATGAGCAGTTCTTC. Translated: CASSLTSGVDNEQFF. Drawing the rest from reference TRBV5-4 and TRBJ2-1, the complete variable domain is ETGVTQSPTHLIKTRGQQVTLRCSSQSGHNTVSWYQQALGQGPQFIFQYYREEENGRGNFPPRFSGLQFPNYSSELNVNALELDDSALYLCASSLTSGVDNEQFFGPGTRLTVL.

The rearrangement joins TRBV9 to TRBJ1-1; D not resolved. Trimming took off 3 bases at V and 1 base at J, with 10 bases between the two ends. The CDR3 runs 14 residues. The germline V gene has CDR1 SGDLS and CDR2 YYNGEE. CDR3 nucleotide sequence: TGTGCCAGCAGCGCCCATTCAGAGAACACTGAAGCTTTCTTT. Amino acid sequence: CASSAHSENTEAFF.

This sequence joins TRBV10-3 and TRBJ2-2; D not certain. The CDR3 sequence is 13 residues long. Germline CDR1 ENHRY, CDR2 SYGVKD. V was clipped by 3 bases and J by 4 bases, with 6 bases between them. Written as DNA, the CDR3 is TGTGCCATCAGTGAAGAAAGCACCGGGGAGCTGTTTTTT. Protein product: CAISEESTGELFF.

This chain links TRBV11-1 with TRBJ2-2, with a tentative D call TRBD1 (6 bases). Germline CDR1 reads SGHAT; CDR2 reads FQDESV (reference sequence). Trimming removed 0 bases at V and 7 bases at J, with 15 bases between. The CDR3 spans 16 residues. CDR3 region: CASSLAFWGPSGELFF. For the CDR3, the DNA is TGTGCCAGCAGCTTAGCCTTTTGGGGGCCCAGCGGGGAGCTGTTTTTT.

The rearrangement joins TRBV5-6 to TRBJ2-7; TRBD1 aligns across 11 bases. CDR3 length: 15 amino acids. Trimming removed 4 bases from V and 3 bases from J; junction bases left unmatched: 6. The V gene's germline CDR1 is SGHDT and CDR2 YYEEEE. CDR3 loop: CASSPGTGGSYEQYF. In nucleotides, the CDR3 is TGTGCCAGCAGCCCTGGGACAGGGGGTAGCTACGAGCAGTACTTC.

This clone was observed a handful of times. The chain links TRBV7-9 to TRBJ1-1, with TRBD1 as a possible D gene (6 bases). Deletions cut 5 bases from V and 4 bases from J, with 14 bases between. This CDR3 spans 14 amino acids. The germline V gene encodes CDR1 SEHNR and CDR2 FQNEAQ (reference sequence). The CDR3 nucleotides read TGTGCCAGCAGCCCCCAGGGGAGGATCACTGAAGCTTTCTTT. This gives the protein CASSPQGRITEAFF.